Included here is one TCR beta chain sequence, with context. Clones were read by immunoSEQ multiplex PCR, and TCRdb kept only the in-frame ones, dropping some. The sample shows tens of thousands of clones, about 74% of them seen only once. The data derive from a study of blood T cell repertoires in COVID-19. Germline assignment: CDR1 SGDLS and CDR2 YYNGEE. The V and J ends lost 0 bases and 8 bases respectively, with 17 bases between them. CDR3 length: 15 amino acids. The sequence came from a man in his sixties or seventies with COVID-19, enrolled during active disease. The sequenced sample consisted of peripheral blood. This chain links TRBV9 with TRBJ1-2; TRBD1 might be the D (5 bases). The CDR3 loop is CASSVEGRGEYGYTF. The CDR3 DNA reads as TGTGCCAGCAGCGTAGAGGGGCGGGGGGAATACGGCTACACCTTC.